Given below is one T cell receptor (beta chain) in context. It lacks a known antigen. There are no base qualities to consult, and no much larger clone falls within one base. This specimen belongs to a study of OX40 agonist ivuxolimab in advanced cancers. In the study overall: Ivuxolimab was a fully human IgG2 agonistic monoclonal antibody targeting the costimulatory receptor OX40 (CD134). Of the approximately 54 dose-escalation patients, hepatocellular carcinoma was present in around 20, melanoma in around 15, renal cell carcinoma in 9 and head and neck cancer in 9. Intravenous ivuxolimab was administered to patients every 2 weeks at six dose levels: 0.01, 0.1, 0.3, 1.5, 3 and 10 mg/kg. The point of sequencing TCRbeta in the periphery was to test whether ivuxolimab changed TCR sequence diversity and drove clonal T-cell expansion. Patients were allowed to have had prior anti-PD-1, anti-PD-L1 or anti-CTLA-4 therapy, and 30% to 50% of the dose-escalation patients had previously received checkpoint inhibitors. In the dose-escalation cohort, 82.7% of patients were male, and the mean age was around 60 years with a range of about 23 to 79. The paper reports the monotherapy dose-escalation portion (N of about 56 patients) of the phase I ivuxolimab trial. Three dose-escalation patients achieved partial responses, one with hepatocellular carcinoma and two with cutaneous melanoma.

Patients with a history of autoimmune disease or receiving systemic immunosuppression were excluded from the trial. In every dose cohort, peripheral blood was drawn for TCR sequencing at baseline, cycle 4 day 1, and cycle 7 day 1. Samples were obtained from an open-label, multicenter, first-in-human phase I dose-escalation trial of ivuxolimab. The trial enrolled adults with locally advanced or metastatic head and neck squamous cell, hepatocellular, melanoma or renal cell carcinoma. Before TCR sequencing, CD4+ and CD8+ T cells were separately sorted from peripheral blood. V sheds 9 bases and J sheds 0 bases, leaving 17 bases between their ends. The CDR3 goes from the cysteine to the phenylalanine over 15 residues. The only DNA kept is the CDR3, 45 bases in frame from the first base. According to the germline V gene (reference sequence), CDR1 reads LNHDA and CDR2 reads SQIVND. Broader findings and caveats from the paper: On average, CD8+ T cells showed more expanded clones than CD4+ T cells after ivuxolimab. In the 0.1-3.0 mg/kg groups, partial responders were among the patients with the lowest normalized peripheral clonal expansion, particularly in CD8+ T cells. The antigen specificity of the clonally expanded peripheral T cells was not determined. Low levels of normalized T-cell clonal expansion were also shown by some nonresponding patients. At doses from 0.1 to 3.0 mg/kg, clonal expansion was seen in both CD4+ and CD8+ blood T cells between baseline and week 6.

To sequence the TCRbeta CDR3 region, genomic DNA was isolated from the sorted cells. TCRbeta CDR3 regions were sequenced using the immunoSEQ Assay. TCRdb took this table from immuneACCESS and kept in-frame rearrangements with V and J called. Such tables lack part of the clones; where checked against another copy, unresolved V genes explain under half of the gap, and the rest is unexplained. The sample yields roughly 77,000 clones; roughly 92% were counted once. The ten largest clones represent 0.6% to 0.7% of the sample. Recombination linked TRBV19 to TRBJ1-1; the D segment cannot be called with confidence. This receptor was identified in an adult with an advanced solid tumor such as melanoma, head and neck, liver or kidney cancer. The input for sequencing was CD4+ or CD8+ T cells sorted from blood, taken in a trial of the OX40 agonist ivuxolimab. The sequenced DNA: TGTGCCAGCTCTACTCGGGGAGCTATGAACACTGAAGCTTTCTTT. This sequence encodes CASSTRGAMNTEAFF.